This is a list of T cell receptor beta chains from one sample in a study of T cell responses to AZD1222 COVID-19 vaccine. This table comes from immunoSEQ multiplex PCR, and its TCRdb copy is limited to in-frame clones, with some not included. The repertoire includes 120,000 to 150,000 clones, approximately 90% of them detected once, and approximately 15% sits in the top ten. The sample consisted of peripheral blood, taken on day 0 of AZD1222 vaccination. These receptors were taken from an adult in good health. Both conserved end residues are part of each CDR3. D genes are given only for firm matches. Only some rows state a clone size, as once, few, many or a class for expanded clones.

V,size,D,J,DNA,CDR3
TRBV11-3,-,-,TRBJ1-1,TGTGCCAGCAGCCGCACAGTAAACACTGAAGCTTTCTTT,CASSRTVNTEAFF
TRBV19,-,TRBD1,TRBJ2-4,TGTGCCAGTAGTAAGCGACAGGGGGACATTCAGTACTTC,CASSKRQGDIQYF
TRBV11-2,-,-,TRBJ1-3,TGTGCCAGCAGCTTAGGGGGCGTTGGGTCTGGAAACACCATATATTTT,CASSLGGVGSGNTIYF
TRBV7-2,-,-,TRBJ2-3,TGTGCCAGCAGCTTAGGTCAGGGGGCTAGCGGGGCAGATACGCAGTATTTT,CASSLGQGASGADTQYF
TRBV28,-,TRBD2,TRBJ2-1,TGTGCCAGCAGTTATACTAGCGGGGGACCCTTTAGAGCTAATGAGCAGTTCTTC,CASSYTSGGPFRANEQFF
TRBV7-2,-,-,TRBJ2-5,TGTGCCAGCAGCTTCGGATTACAAGAGACCCAGTACTTC,CASSFGLQETQYF
TRBV5-1,-,-,TRBJ1-4,TGCGCCAGCAGCTTGGCGGCAGGGGCTGAAAAACTGTTTTTT,CASSLAAGAEKLFF
TRBV30,-,-,TRBJ1-2,TGTGCCTGGAGTAAGGGGGAGCTCTATGGCTACACCTTC,CAWSKGELYGYTF
TRBV6-4,-,TRBD2,TRBJ2-1,TGTGCCAGCAGTGGACTAGCGGGCGATTACAATGAGCAGTTCTTC,CASSGLAGDYNEQFF
TRBV28,-,-,TRBJ1-2,TGTGCCAGCAAAAAGGGAGGCTCTAACTATGGCTACACCTTC,CASKKGGSNYGYTF
TRBV5-4,-,TRBD1,TRBJ1-2,TGTGCCAGCAGCCCACCACCAGGGGGCTATGGCTACACCTTC,CASSPPPGGYGYTF
TRBV7-2,-,-,TRBJ2-1,TGTGCCAGCAGCCCTTGGGAGGCGTCCTACAATGAGCAGTTCTTC,CASSPWEASYNEQFF
TRBV28,-,TRBD2,TRBJ2-1,TGTGCCAGCAGTTGGGGGGGTAACTCCTACAATGAGCAGTTCTTC,CASSWGGNSYNEQFF
TRBV24-1,-,-,TRBJ1-4,TGTGCCACCAGCGGGGCAACTACGGGTGAAAAACTGTTTTTT,CATSGATTGEKLFF
TRBV29-1,-,-,TRBJ1-5,TGCAGCGTTGAAGGCCAGGCCAATCAGCCCCAGCATTTT,CSVEGQANQPQHF
TRBV19,few,TRBD1,TRBJ1-5,TGTGCCAGTAGTATAGGACAGGGCAGCAATCAGCCCCAGCATTTT,CASSIGQGSNQPQHF
TRBV25-1,-,-,TRBJ2-7,TGTGCCAGCAGTGAAGGGGCTTCCTACGAGCAGTACTTC,CASSEGASYEQYF
TRBV10-3,-,TRBD2,TRBJ2-5,TGTGCCATCCGGAGGGCAGCGGGGGGGCCGAGAGAGACCCAGTACTTC,CAIRRAAGGPRETQYF
TRBV10-3,-,TRBD1,TRBJ2-7,TGTGCCATCAGTGGGACAGGGGGTGAAGAGCAGTACTTC,CAISGTGGEEQYF
TRBV6-5,once,-,TRBJ2-3,TGTGCCAGCAGTTACATAAACACAGATACGCAGTATTTT,CASSYINTDTQYF
TRBV5-1,-,-,TRBJ2-1,TGCGCCAGCAGCTTGGAGTGGGGAAGCTCCTACAATGAGCAGTTCTTC,CASSLEWGSSYNEQFF
TRBV6-4,-,TRBD1,TRBJ2-7,TGTGCCAGCAGTCCTCGGACAGGGGGCGCCTCCGAGCAGTACTTC,CASSPRTGGASEQYF
TRBV18,-,-,TRBJ1-6,TGTGCCAGCTCACCACCGGGGGAGGGTCGATCACCCCTCCACTTT,CASSPPGEGRSPLHF
TRBV7-2,-,-,TRBJ1-1,TGTGCCAGCAGCCTAGGACCGGACAGCACTGAAGCTTTCTTT,CASSLGPDSTEAFF
TRBV5-1,once,-,TRBJ1-3,TGCGCCAGCAGCTTGACAGGCCGCCACTCTGGAAACACCATATATTTT,CASSLTGRHSGNTIYF
TRBV2,-,TRBD1,TRBJ1-2,TGTGCCAGCAGGACAGGGAGCGGCTACACCTTC,CASRTGSGYTF
TRBV7-2,once,-,TRBJ2-5,TGTGCCAGCAGCTCCGGTACCGTGGCCCAGTACTTC,CASSSGTVAQYF